This T cell receptor beta chain was obtained from a study of neurological immune-mediated disorders. This clonotype came up many times. V was pared by 1 base and J by 4 bases, with 10 bases between. This CDR3 has 14 residues. CDR1 LNHNV and CDR2 YYDKDF come from the germline V gene (reference sequence). Unsorted libraries were prepared from 2 million PBMCs held at -80 C. With 10-nucleotide random UMIs, 5'RACE was used to make the cDNA. MiXCR, run by TCRdb on the 5' RACE reads, gives a single entry per CDR3 protein. The repertoire has some 15,000 distinct CDR3 sequences, roughly 10% of them found once; the top ten carry under 30%.

The sequencing sample was made of PBMCs. The V gene is TRBV15, the J gene TRBJ1-1, with D possibly matching TRBD1 (5 bases). The sequence was collected from a woman between 35 and 50 years old in good health. The CDR3 here is CATSRAGAGTEAFF. As DNA, the CDR3 is TGTGCCACCAGCAGAGCTGGGGCTGGCACTGAAGCTTTCTTT.